The 16 T cell receptor beta chains presented below share a single source sample, sequenced in a study of blood T cells in healthy people across ages. Together with a sample-barcoded 5' primer, a J-beta primer mix was included in a second PCR lasting about 7 to 11 cycles. One entry per CDR3 protein, called by TCRdb with MiXCR from the 5' RACE reads. The profile shows hundreds of thousands of distinct CDR3 sequences, 40% to 50% of them singletons. Input material: blood. These receptors all come from a man aged 55 to 70 in good health.

A remark on this clonotype: A single base separates this from a much larger clone, so it may be a read error. This sequence joins TRBV24-1 and TRBJ2-5; D tentatively fits TRBD1 or TRBD2 (7 bases each). This CDR3 comprises 13 residues. Trimming left V 0 bases short and J 11 bases short, with 12 bases between. CDR1 is KGHDR and CDR2 is SFDVKD in the germline V gene. CDR3 in DNA: TGTGCCACCAGTGATTTGAGCGGGACAGAGCAGTACTTC. Translating gives CATSDLSGTEQYF.

This clonotype has just one count. This CDR3 is CASSRSGGMIDEQFF. CDR3 coding DNA: TGTGCCAGCAGCCGTAGCGGGGGTATGATCGATGAGCAGTTCTTC. This sequence joins TRBV11-2 and TRBJ2-1, with 9 bases matching TRBD2. The germline V gene has CDR1 SGHAT and CDR2 FQNNGV. This CDR3 region has 15 residues. J gave up 8 bases and V 5 bases, and 10 bases lay outside the gene matches. Full variable domain (missing parts from reference TRBV11-2 and TRBJ2-1): EAGVAQSPRYKIIEKRQSVAFWCNPISGHATLYWYQQILGQGPKLLIQFQNNGVVDDSQLPKDRFSAERLKGVDSTLKIQPAKLEDSAVYLCASSRSGGMIDEQFFGPGTRLTVL.

The CDR3 DNA follows: TGTGCCAGCAGTAGGGGGTCAGGGGGTGGTAATGAGCAGTTCTTC. Translated, it gives CASSRGSGGGNEQFF. V and J are TRBV2 and TRBJ2-1; TRBD1 matches at 7 bases. V trimming: 5 bases; J trimming: 7 bases; junction bases outside the gene matches: 11. CDR3 length equals 15 residues. Germline values: CDR1 SNHLY, CDR2 FYNNEI.

This clonotype came up a few times. This chain links TRBV12-3 or TRBV12-4 with TRBJ2-4; unclear D gene. Trimming shortened V by 4 bases and J by 13 bases, and 23 bases separated the two germline ends. This CDR3 has 15 amino acids. CDR3 region: CASSSRIGLRNGQYF. The CDR3 DNA sequence: TGTGCCAGCAGTTCACGGATAGGGTTAAGGAACGGGCAGTACTTC.

This clonotype occurred a few times. CDR3 residues: CSVRQEPTYEQYF. The CDR3 DNA sequence: TGCAGCGTGAGACAGGAGCCTACCTACGAGCAGTACTTC. This chain uses TRBV29-1 with TRBJ2-7; a possible D gene is TRBD1 (6 bases). CDR1 and CDR2 (germline): SQVTM, ANQGSEA. CDR3 length: 13 residues. The V and J ends lost 6 bases and 2 bases respectively, with 14 bases between them.

In regard to this clonotype: Sequence at one end of the junction differs from germline and may be a read error. In DNA, the CDR3 is TGTGCCAGCAGGTTAATGGGTCCACTCCGGGACACTAAAAGGAACACTGAAGCTTTCTTT. This codes for CASRLMGPLRDTKRNTEAFF. V usage is TRBV7-3 and J usage is TRBJ1-1; D is perhaps TRBD1 (6 bases). The CDR3 loop spans 20 amino acids. Per germline, CDR1 SGHTA and CDR2 FQGTGA.

The chain employs TRBV7-2 and TRBJ1-4, with TRBD1 identical over 8 bases. The germline gives CDR1 SGHTA, CDR2 FQGNSA. The CDR3 is 16 residues long. J was trimmed by 7 bases and V by 0 bases; bases with no gene match: 7. This CDR3 is CASSLARQGASEKLFF. In nucleotides, the CDR3 is TGTGCCAGCAGCTTAGCCAGGCAGGGGGCAAGTGAAAAACTGTTTTTT.

This clonotype was observed a handful of times. The J gene is TRBJ2-5, the V gene TRBV7-9, with 7 bases lining up with TRBD1. The J call may be incorrect, as the DNA end agrees better with TRBJ2-7. Germline CDR1 and CDR2: SEHNR and FQNEAQ (reference sequence). The CDR3 runs 14 residues. The CDR3 DNA reads TGTGCCAGCAGCTTTTATACAGGGGCAGACGAGCAGTACTTC. The encoded protein is CASSFYTGADEQYF.

The CDR3 region is CASSLRSSSTDTQYF. CDR3 in DNA: TGTGCCAGCAGTTTACGTTCTTCTAGCACAGATACGCAGTATTTT. The chain joins TRBV6-6 to TRBJ2-3; D gene ambiguous. The CDR3 covers 15 residues. The V gene lost 4 bases and the J gene lost 0 bases, with 11 bases spanning the gap. Germline V CDR1 and CDR2: MNHNY, SVGAGI (reference sequence).

The CDR3 protein is CASSYFRGSEQYF. The CDR3 DNA reads as TGTGCCAGCAGTTACTTCCGGGGAAGCGAGCAGTACTTC. The rearrangement joins TRBV6-5 to TRBJ2-5, with a tentative D call TRBD2 (5 bases). Judging by the DNA end, TRBJ2-7 fits better; the J call may be wrong. Germline-derived CDR1 and CDR2 are MNHEY and SVGAGI. CDR3 length: 13 residues.

The table lists this clonotype with a count of one. The rearrangement joins TRBV7-2 to TRBJ1-1; maybe TRBD1 (6 bases). Germline CDR1 SGHTA, CDR2 FQGNSA. This CDR3 comprises 17 residues. Deletions cut 3 bases from V and 2 bases from J, with 19 bases between. CDR3 DNA sequence: TGTGCCAGCAGCTTTGGGACTAGTTGGACAGTCAACACTGAAGCTTTCTTT. Its protein product is CASSFGTSWTVNTEAFF.

This clonotype was recorded once. The chain employs TRBV29-1 and TRBJ1-2; D uncertain. The germline V gene encodes CDR1 SQVTM and CDR2 ANQGSEA. The CDR3 contains 13 residues. With 0 bases removed from V and 2 bases from J, the gap between germline ends came to 7 bases. Here the CDR3 reads CSVEELRNYGYTF. CDR3 nucleotides: TGCAGCGTTGAAGAGCTCAGGAACTATGGCTACACCTTC.

This clonotype came up a few times. The chain carries TRBV4-3 and TRBJ1-1; D gene unclear. The CDR3 has 16 amino acids. V lost 0 bases and J lost 6, with 17 bases in between. In germline, CDR1 is LGHNA, CDR2 YSLEER. The CDR3 nucleotides read TGCGCCAGCAGCCAAGATCGAACCCGGGGAGGTTCTGAAGCTTTCTTT. It specifies CASSQDRTRGGSEAFF.

The chain links TRBV2 to TRBJ2-5; the D is unclear. The J call could be wrong; TRBJ2-7 is a better fit for the DNA end. The length of the CDR3 is 12 residues. Germline lookup yields CDR1 SNHLY and CDR2 FYNNEI. CDR3: CASSARISEQYF. Here the CDR3 DNA reads TGTGCCAGCAGTGCGAGAATTTCCGAGCAGTACTTC.

V usage is TRBV12-3 or TRBV12-4 and J usage is TRBJ2-7, with D possibly being TRBD1 or TRBD2 (6 bases each). CDR3 length equals 15 residues. V lost 5 bases to trimming and J lost 7 bases, with 21 bases between them. In nucleotides, the CDR3 is TGTGCCAGCAGTCCCCGGGGGCCTGGTACGGGGGAGCAGTACTTC. Translating gives CASSPRGPGTGEQYF.

This clonotype was counted a few times. The chain couples TRBV18 to TRBJ1-2; D is perhaps TRBD1 (5 bases). Germline V CDR1 and CDR2: KGHSH, LQKENI. With 4 bases removed from V and 4 bases from J, the gap between germline ends came to 10 bases. This CDR3 contains 13 residues. The CDR3 nucleotides read TGTGCCAGCTCACAGGGGAACAGCTATGGCTACACCTTC. Amino acids: CASSQGNSYGYTF.